This T cell receptor beta chain was sequenced during a study of Ad26.COV2.S vaccination and SARS-CoV-2 variants. Findings of the study overall: Spike-specific CD8+ and CD4+ T cell responses reportedly showed substantial breadth after vaccination.

As regards this clone: Its target is not known. The same CDR3 arises from other DNA sequences in this sample as well.

This CDR3 is built from 14 residues. Germline assignment: CDR1 LNHDA and CDR2 SQIVND (reference sequence). V lost 4 bases to trimming and J lost 0 bases, with 6 bases between them. The sample's treatment: over 15 received Ad26.COV2.S at low or high dose, single or two shots; 5 received placebo; per-sample allocation not given. The investigators took samples on day 63 after the first vaccine or placebo injection. Profiling relied on immunoSEQ multiplex PCR, and the TCRdb table lists in-frame clones only, not all of them. This sample has some 460,000 clones, with 89% found just once. Sample: peripheral blood, taken in a trial of Ad26.COV2.S vaccine versus placebo. This sequence was found in a person between 18 and 60 years old who received the Ad26.COV2.S COVID-19 vaccine or a placebo. The rearrangement uses TRBV19 and TRBJ1-4; D is uncertain. The CDR3: CASSTGATNEKLFF. The CDR3 DNA sequence: TGTGCCAGTAGTACCGGTGCAACTAATGAAAAACTGTTTTTT.